One T cell receptor (beta chain) is described in this entry. Antigen: not known. Time point specified: week 47, end of study. A 20-mer mutant IDH1 peptide at 300 ug was injected subcutaneously with topical imiquimod. This specimen belongs to a study of a mutant IDH1 vaccine in newly diagnosed glioma. Across the whole study: Of the patients given treatment, 62.5% were male and approximately 40% were female, and a mean age of around 38 years was recorded.

Measured with immunoSEQ multiplex PCR; TCRdb has only the in-frame clones, and not every one. The repertoire holds about 67,000 clones, with around 86% as singletons. V gave up 0 bases and J gave up 10 bases, with 15 bases separating them. CDR1 is LNHDA, CDR2 SQIVND, per germline (reference sequence). The CDR3 totals 14 residues. The source material was PBMCs, sampled from a glioma patient whose treatment included an IDH1 peptide vaccine. This chain links TRBV19 with TRBJ1-2; possible D gene TRBD1, 6 bases. This receptor was obtained from a man aged 25 to 40 with glioma. CDR3 nucleotide sequence: TGTGCCAGTAGTATAGATCTATTTCGGGACACCTACACCTTC. Encoded protein: CASSIDLFRDTYTF.